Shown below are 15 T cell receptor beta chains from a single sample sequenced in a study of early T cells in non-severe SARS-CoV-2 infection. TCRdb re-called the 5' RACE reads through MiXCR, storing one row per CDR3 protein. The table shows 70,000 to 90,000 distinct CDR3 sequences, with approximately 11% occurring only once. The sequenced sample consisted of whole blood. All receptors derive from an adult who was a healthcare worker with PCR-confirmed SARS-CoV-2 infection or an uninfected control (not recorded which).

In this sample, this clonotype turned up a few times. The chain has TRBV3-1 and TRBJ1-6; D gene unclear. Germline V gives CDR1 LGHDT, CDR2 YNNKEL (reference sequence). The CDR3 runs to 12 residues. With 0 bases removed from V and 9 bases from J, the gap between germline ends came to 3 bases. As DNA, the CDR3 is TGTGCCAGCAGCCAAGAGGGTTCACCCCTCCACTTT. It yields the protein CASSQEGSPLHF.

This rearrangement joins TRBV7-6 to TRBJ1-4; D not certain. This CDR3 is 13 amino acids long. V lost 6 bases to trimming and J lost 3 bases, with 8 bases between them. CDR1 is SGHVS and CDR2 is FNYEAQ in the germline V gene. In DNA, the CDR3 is TGTGCCAGCAGGATGAGAGCTAATGAAAAACTGTTTTTT. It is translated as CASRMRANEKLFF.

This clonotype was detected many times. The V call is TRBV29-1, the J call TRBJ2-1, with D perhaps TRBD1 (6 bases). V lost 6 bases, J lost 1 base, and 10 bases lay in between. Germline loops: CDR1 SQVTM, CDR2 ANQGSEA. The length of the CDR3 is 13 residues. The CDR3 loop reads CSVAGQSYNEQFF. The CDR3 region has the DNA TGCAGCGTGGCCGGACAGTCCTACAATGAGCAGTTCTTC.

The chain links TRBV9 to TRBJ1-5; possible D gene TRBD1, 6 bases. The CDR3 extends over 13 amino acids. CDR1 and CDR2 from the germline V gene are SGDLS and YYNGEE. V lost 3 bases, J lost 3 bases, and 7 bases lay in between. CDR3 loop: CASSGGANQPQHF. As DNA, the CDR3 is TGTGCCAGCAGCGGGGGGGCCAATCAGCCCCAGCATTTT.

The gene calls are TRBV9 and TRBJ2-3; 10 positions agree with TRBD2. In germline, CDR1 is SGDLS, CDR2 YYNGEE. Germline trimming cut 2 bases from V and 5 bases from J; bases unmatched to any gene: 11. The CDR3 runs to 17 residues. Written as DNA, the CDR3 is TGTGCCAGCAGCGTCGATCCTAGCGGGGGACTCTTAGATACGCAGTATTTT. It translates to CASSVDPSGGLLDTQYF.

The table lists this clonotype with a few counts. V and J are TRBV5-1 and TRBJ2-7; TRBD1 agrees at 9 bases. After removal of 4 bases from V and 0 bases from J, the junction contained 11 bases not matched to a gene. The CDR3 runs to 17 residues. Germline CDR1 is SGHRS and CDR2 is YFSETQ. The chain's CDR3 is CASSRETGGASSYEQYF. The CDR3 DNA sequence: TGCGCCAGCAGCAGGGAAACAGGGGGCGCGAGCTCCTACGAGCAGTACTTC.

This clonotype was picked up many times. The CDR3 reads CASSLAISGDRGTEAFF. The CDR3 coding sequence is TGTGCCAGCAGCTTAGCGATTAGTGGGGACAGGGGCACTGAAGCTTTCTTT. The chain is built from TRBV7-8 and TRBJ1-1, with 10 bases aligning to TRBD1. Trimming removed 0 bases from V and 4 bases from J; junction bases left unmatched: 8. CDR1 is SGHVS and CDR2 is FQNEAQ in the germline V gene. The CDR3 runs to 17 residues.

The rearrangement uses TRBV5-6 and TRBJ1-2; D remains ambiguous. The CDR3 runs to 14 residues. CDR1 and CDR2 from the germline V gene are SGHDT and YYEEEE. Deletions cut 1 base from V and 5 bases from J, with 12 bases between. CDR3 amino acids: CASSLLAGDYGYTF. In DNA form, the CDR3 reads TGTGCCAGCAGCTTGTTGGCTGGGGATTATGGCTACACCTTC.

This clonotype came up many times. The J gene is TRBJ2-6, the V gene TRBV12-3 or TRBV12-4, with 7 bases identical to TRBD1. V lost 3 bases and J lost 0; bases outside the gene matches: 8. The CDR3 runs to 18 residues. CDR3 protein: CASSLAGTVISGANVLTF. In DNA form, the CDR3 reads TGTGCCAGCAGTTTGGCCGGGACAGTAATCTCTGGGGCCAACGTCCTGACTTTC.

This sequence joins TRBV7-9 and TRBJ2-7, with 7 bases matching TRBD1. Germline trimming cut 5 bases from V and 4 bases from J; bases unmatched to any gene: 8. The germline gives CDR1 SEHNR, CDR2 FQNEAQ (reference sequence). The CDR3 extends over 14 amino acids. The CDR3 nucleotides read TGTGCCAGCAGCCCAACCGGGACAGTATACGAGCAGTACTTC. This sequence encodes CASSPTGTVYEQYF.

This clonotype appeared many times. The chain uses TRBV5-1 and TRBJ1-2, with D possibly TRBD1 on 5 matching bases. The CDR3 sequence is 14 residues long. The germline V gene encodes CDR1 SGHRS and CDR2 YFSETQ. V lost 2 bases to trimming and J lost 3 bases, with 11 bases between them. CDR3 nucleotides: TGCGCCAGCAGCTTTAAAGGGACTTACTATGGCTACACCTTC. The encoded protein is CASSFKGTYYGYTF.

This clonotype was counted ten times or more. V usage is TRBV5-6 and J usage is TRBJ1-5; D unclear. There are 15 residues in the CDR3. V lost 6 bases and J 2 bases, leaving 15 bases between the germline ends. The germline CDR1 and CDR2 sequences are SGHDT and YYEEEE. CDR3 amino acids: CASTTYSVGNQPQHF. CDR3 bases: TGTGCCAGCACCACCTACAGTGTTGGCAATCAGCCCCAGCATTTT.

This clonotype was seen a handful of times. The DNA for the CDR3 is TGCGCCAGCAGCCCCAGCATAAGTTTTCGGGAGACCCAGTACTTC. It specifies CASSPSISFRETQYF. The chain has TRBV4-1 and TRBJ2-5; D unclear. With 4 bases removed from V and 5 bases from J, the gap between germline ends came to 17 bases. CDR1 is MGHRA, CDR2 YSYEKL, per germline. This CDR3 has 15 amino acids.

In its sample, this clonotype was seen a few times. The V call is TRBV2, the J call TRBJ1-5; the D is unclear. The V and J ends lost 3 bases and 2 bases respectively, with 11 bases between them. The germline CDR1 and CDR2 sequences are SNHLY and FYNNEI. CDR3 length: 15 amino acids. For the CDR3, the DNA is TGTGCCAGCAGTGACCCCCGGCGGGGCAATCAGCCCCAGCATTTT. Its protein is CASSDPRRGNQPQHF.

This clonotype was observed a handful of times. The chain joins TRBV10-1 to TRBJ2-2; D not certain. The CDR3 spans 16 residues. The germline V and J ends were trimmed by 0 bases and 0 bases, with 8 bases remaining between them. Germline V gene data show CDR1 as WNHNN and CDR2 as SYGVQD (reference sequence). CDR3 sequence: CASSESIAANTGELFF. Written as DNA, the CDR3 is TGCGCCAGCAGTGAGTCGATCGCGGCGAACACCGGGGAGCTGTTTTTT.